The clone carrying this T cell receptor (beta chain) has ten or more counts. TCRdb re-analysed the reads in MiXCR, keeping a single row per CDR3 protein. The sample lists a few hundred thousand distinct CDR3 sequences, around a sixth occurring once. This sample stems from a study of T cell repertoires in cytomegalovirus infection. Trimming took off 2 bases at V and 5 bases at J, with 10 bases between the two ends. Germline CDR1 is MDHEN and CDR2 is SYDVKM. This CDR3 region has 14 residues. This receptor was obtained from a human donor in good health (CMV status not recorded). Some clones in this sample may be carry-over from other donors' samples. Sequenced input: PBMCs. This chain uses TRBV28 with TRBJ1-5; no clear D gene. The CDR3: CASSLGVRDQPQHF. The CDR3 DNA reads TGTGCCAGCAGTTTAGGGGTTAGGGATCAGCCCCAGCATTTT.